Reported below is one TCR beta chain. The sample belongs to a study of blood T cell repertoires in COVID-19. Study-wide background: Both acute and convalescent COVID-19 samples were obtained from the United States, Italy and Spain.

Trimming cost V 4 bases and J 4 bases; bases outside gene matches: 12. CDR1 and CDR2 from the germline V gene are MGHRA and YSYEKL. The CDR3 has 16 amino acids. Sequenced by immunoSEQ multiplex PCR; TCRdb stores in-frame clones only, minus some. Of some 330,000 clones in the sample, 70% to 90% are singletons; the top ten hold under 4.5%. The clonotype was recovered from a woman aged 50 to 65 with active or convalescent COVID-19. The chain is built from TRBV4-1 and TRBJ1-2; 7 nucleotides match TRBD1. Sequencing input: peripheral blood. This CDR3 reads CASSREPTGTAYGYTF. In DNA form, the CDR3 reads TGCGCCAGCAGCCGAGAACCAACCGGGACAGCCTATGGCTACACCTTC.